This T cell receptor (beta chain) was recovered during a study of control samples from healthy donors and cancer patients (dated by TCRdb to between 2020 and 2021). The method was the immunoSEQ multiplex PCR assay. As stored in TCRdb, this immuneACCESS dataset retains in-frame rearrangements with V and J assigned. A fraction of the clones does not appear; measured against another copy, unresolved V genes explain less than half of the discrepancy, and the remainder lacks a known reason. Across this sample there are tens of thousands of clones, with roughly nine tenths seen only once. Jointly, the top ten make up roughly a tenth of the sample. As encoded in the germline V gene (reference sequence), CDR1 is MNHEY while CDR2 is SMNVEV. Trimming removed 8 bases from V and 4 bases from J, leaving 17 bases between the germline ends. From the cysteine through the phenylalanine, the CDR3 covers 15 amino acids. The sequence is cut down to CDR3 DNA, 45 bases in frame from base 1.

In regard to this clone: The clone's antigen remains unknown. Base-call qualities are not available, and no considerably larger clone is one nucleotide away.

The sequenced sample consisted of PBMCs. The origin of this receptor is a woman aged 45-60 years with colorectal cancer. Rearrangement joined TRBV27 to TRBJ2-2, with TRBD2 tentatively as D gene (7 bases match). The CDR3 region has the sequence CASGRGTIGTGELFF. The DNA reads TGTGCCAGCGGGCGGGGGACAATTGGCACCGGGGAGCTGTTTTTT.